Listed here are 15 T cell receptor beta chains from one sample, sequenced in a study of shared clonotypes between healthy human individuals. The assay was immunoSEQ multiplex PCR, and TCRdb's table has in-frame clones only and misses some. The sample contains around 1.6 million clones, under 99% of which appear only once. Specimen: naive CD4+ T cells sorted from blood. Subset noted: CD45RA+ positively selected. The receptors derive from a man aged 30 to 39 in good health.

This chain connects TRBV30 to TRBJ1-3; D gene ambiguous. The CDR3 has 16 residues. V shed 1 base and J shed 0 bases, with 13 bases lying between them. Germline lookup yields CDR1 GTSNPN and CDR2 SVGIG (reference sequence). In DNA, the CDR3 is TGTGCCTGGAGTGGCTCCGGGATCAGCTCTGGAAACACCATATATTTT. It is translated as CAWSGSGISSGNTIYF. Looking up the rest from reference TRBV30 and TRBJ1-3 gives the full variable domain: SQTIHQWPATLVQPVGSPLSLECTVEGTSNPNLYWYRQAAGRGLQLLFYSVGIGQISSEVPQNLSASRPQDRQFILSSKKLLLSDSGFYLCAWSGSGISSGNTIYFGEGSWLTVV.

This rearrangement joins TRBV18 to TRBJ2-5; TRBD1 matches at 9 bases. After removal of 6 bases from V and 4 bases from J, the junction contained 12 bases not matched to a gene. CDR3 length: 16 residues. In germline, CDR1 is KGHSH, CDR2 LQKENI. CDR3 DNA: TGTGCCAGCTCCCCGCGGAGACAGGGGGATGGAGAGACCCAGTACTTC. Its protein product is CASSPRRQGDGETQYF.

CDR3 protein: CASSPTSGRSYEQYF. The CDR3 DNA follows: TGCGCCAGCAGCCCGACTAGCGGGAGGAGCTACGAGCAGTACTTC. V gene TRBV5-1 combines with J gene TRBJ2-7, with 13 positions matching TRBD2. The V gene end was trimmed by 4 bases and the J gene end by 3 bases; junction bases not matched to a gene: 4. CDR3 length: 15 residues. The germline CDR1 and CDR2 sequences are SGHRS and YFSETQ.

The rearrangement links TRBV5-1 to TRBJ1-2, with D unresolved. Trimming removed 0 bases from V and 4 bases from J, with 10 bases in between. The CDR3 is 14 amino acids. Germline CDR1 SGHRS, CDR2 YFSETQ. The CDR3 DNA is TGCGCCAGCAGCTTGGACGAGGGCAGCTATGGCTACACCTTC. Translation gives CASSLDEGSYGYTF.

The chain carries TRBV27 and TRBJ1-5; 7 nucleotides agree with TRBD1. CDR1 is MNHEY and CDR2 is SMNVEV in the germline V gene (reference sequence). The CDR3 totals 14 residues. V trimming: 7 bases; J trimming: 3 bases; junction bases outside the gene matches: 6. The CDR3 protein is CASKGQPANQPQHF. DNA of the CDR3: TGTGCCAGCAAGGGACAGCCCGCCAATCAGCCCCAGCATTTT.

A remark on this clone: This sample includes further DNA sequences coding for the same CDR3. The genes are TRBV19 and TRBJ2-1, with 7 bases lining up with TRBD2. The CDR3 has 15 amino acids. Germline V CDR1 and CDR2: LNHDA, SQIVND (reference sequence). Trimming took 2 bases from V and 3 from J; bases not matched to a gene: 4. The CDR3 DNA reads as TGTGCCAGTAGTATATCGGGAGGAATCTACAATGAGCAGTTCTTC. Translated, it gives CASSISGGIYNEQFF.

The chain joins TRBV9 to TRBJ2-1; D is unclear. V was pared by 1 base and J by 7 bases, with 12 bases between. The CDR3 extends over 14 amino acids. Germline V gene sequence: CDR1 SGDLS, CDR2 YYNGEE. Here the CDR3 DNA reads TGTGCCAGCAGCGTATACCCTTCTAGTAATGAGCAGTTCTTC. Translating it yields CASSVYPSSNEQFF.

V and J are TRBV27 and TRBJ1-1; D is unclear. Germline V lookup: CDR1 MNHEY, CDR2 SMNVEV (reference sequence). The V gene lost 3 bases and the J gene lost 2 bases, with 10 bases spanning the gap. This CDR3 has 14 residues. As DNA, the CDR3 is TGTGCCAGCAGTTTTGGACCGGCCAACACTGAAGCTTTCTTT. Amino acid sequence: CASSFGPANTEAFF.

V and J are TRBV12-2 and TRBJ2-7; no check of the table's D call, TRBD1, against the DNA was made. TRBV12-2 is deemed a pseudogene. The CDR3 covers 16 residues. The CDR3 coding sequence is TGTGCAAGTCGCTTAGTGGGGACAGGGGGCGAGTACGAGCAGTACTTC. As protein: CASRLVGTGGEYEQYF.

The CDR3 here is CASSLGTGTAYSYNEQFF. As DNA, the CDR3 is TGTGCCAGCAGCTTAGGTACCGGGACAGCCTATAGCTACAATGAGCAGTTCTTC. The gene calls are TRBV7-6 and TRBJ2-1; 7 bases are a match to TRBD1. CDR3 size: 18 residues. V shed 1 base and J 3 bases; nucleotides not matched to a gene: 12. Germline CDR1 and CDR2: SGHVS and FNYEAQ.

This chain links TRBV29-1 with TRBJ1-1; maybe TRBD1 (6 bases). Germline CDR1 SQVTM, CDR2 ANQGSEA. The CDR3 loop spans 12 amino acids. Trimming left V 4 bases short and J 2 bases short, with 8 bases between. The CDR3 loop reads CSVGGHNTEAFF. DNA of the CDR3: TGCAGCGTTGGGGGACACAACACTGAAGCTTTCTTT.

This chain links TRBV27 with TRBJ2-3; perhaps TRBD2 as D (6 bases). The CDR3 is 16 residues long. V lost 1 base to trimming and J lost 1 base, with 12 bases between them. Per germline, CDR1 MNHEY and CDR2 SMNVEV (reference sequence). The DNA for the CDR3 is TGTGCCAGCAGTTTATTCTGGGGACTTCGCACAGATACGCAGTATTTT. Residues: CASSLFWGLRTDTQYF.

V is TRBV7-9 and J is TRBJ2-7, with 10 bases fitting TRBD2. Germline trimming cut 5 bases from V and 5 bases from J; bases unmatched to any gene: 9. This CDR3 has 15 amino acids. Germline V gene sequence: CDR1 SEHNR, CDR2 FQNEAQ (reference sequence). CDR3 coding DNA: TGTGCCAGCAGCCAAGGGGCTAGCGGGAGCCACGAGCAGTACTTC. It codes for CASSQGASGSHEQYF.

This clone was seen just once. This chain uses TRBV7-9 with TRBJ2-3, with a weak D call TRBD2 (6 bases). Germline assignment: CDR1 SEHNR and CDR2 FQNEAQ (reference sequence). This CDR3 spans 14 amino acids. Trimming removed 5 bases from V and 1 base from J, with 10 bases in between. This CDR3 is CASSRDSGTDTQYF. The CDR3 DNA reads as TGTGCCAGCAGCCGGGACTCGGGCACAGATACGCAGTATTTT.

DNA for the CDR3: TGTGCCAGCAGCTTTCTGGGCCGTATCTACGAGCAGTACTTC. This codes for CASSFLGRIYEQYF. This rearrangement joins TRBV11-2 to TRBJ2-7, with D unresolved. With 3 bases removed from V and 3 bases from J, the gap between germline ends came to 12 bases. Germline loops: CDR1 SGHAT, CDR2 FQNNGV. This CDR3 is 14 amino acids long.